A selection of T cell receptor beta chains follows, all from one sample in a study of cytomegalovirus exposure and HLA in healthy donors. The protocol was immunoSEQ multiplex PCR, while the TCRdb copy is restricted to in-frame clones and leaves out a portion. The table includes roughly 150,000 clones, around 77% detected once. Specimen: PBMCs. The receptors were gathered from a man aged 40-49 years in good health and CMV-seronegative. Each CDR3 is given with its conserved first and last residue. D genes are given only for firm matches. Expanded clones are given a class, and other clones once, few, many or no size at all.

clone size,J gene,D gene,V gene,CDR3 protein,CDR3 DNA
NA,TRBJ1-2,NA,TRBV28,CASYLFGGGYTF,TGTGCCAGTTATCTATTTGGGGGCGGCTACACCTTC
NA,TRBJ1-4,NA,TRBV5-4,CASSLSGRSGELFF,TGTGCCAGCAGCTTATCAGGACGGTCCGGGGAACTGTTTTTT
NA,TRBJ2-5,NA,TRBV9,CASSVAGLQETQYF,TGTGCCAGCAGCGTAGCGGGTCTTCAAGAGACCCAGTACTTC
few,TRBJ2-3,TRBD1,TRBV2,CASTGQGVPGGRDTQYF,TGTGCCAGCACCGGACAGGGGGTCCCGGGGGGACGAGATACGCAGTATTTT
NA,TRBJ2-1,TRBD2,TRBV28,CASRSHSPAGGPIFF,TGTGCCAGCAGGTCGCACTCTCCAGCGGGAGGGCCCATTTTCTTC
NA,TRBJ2-2,TRBD2,TRBV7-9,CASRVAGGPTGELFF,TGTGCCAGCAGGGTAGCGGGAGGGCCAACCGGGGAGCTGTTTTTT
NA,TRBJ2-7,TRBD2,TRBV4-1,CASSQPSGRSYEQYF,TGCGCCAGCAGCCAACCTAGCGGGAGGTCCTACGAGCAGTACTTC
NA,TRBJ1-3,NA,TRBV6-1,CASGIRGNTIYF,TGTGCCAGCGGCATCAGGGGTAACACCATATATTTT
NA,TRBJ1-5,NA,TRBV7-9,CSSSLTDRDQHF,TGTTCCAGCAGCTTAACCGACCGGGACCAGCATTTT
NA,TRBJ2-7,NA,TRBV5-1,CASSLVGVEEQYF,TGCGCCAGCAGCTTGGTCGGGGTCGAGGAGCAGTACTTC
NA,TRBJ2-3,TRBD1,TRBV9,CASSVSGQGPDTQYF,TGTGCCAGCAGCGTATCAGGACAGGGCCCAGATACGCAGTATTTT
NA,TRBJ1-2,NA,TRBV5-5,CASSLGQQGPYGYTF,TGTGCCAGCAGCCTGGGACAACAGGGACCCTATGGCTACACCTTC
NA,TRBJ1-4,NA,TRBV11-2,CASSSRQQPNEKLFF,TGTGCCAGCAGCTCCAGACAGCAACCTAATGAAAAACTGTTTTTT
NA,TRBJ2-1,NA,TRBV7-2,CASSLGGGVPNEQFF,TGTGCCAGCAGCTTAGGGGGGGGCGTTCCCAATGAGCAGTTCTTC
NA,TRBJ2-5,TRBD1,TRBV11-3,CASSFGTAEETQYF,TGTGCCAGCAGCTTCGGGACAGCGGAGGAGACCCAGTACTTC
NA,TRBJ2-2,NA,TRBV4-2,CASSPRTVTNTGELFF,TGTGCCAGCAGCCCGCGGACAGTGACGAACACCGGGGAGCTGTTTTTT
NA,TRBJ2-1,TRBD2,TRBV19,CASSIGTSGSSHEQFF,TGTGCCAGTAGTATAGGGACTAGCGGGAGTAGCCATGAGCAGTTCTTC
NA,TRBJ2-7,TRBD2,TRBV9,CASSVRAGGSEQYF,TGTGCCAGCAGCGTAAGAGCGGGAGGCAGCGAGCAGTACTTC
NA,TRBJ1-2,NA,TRBV4-1,CASSQDPAGRNYGYTF,TGCGCCAGCAGCCAAGATCCGGCAGGCCGGAACTATGGCTACACCTTC
NA,TRBJ2-1,NA,TRBV18,CASSPVETNEQFF,TGTGCCAGCTCACCAGTGGAGACTAATGAGCAGTTCTTC
once,TRBJ2-7,NA,TRBV27,CASSPLPRDIVNEQYF,TGTGCCAGCAGTCCCCTCCCCCGGGATATTGTTAACGAGCAGTACTTC
NA,TRBJ2-7,TRBD1,TRBV29-1,CSVIRGQGSRSSYEQYF,TGCAGCGTGATCCGGGGACAGGGGTCCAGAAGCTCCTATGAGCAGTACTTC
NA,TRBJ2-5,TRBD2,TRBV9,CASSLVAGGWETQYF,TGTGCCAGCAGCCTCGTAGCGGGAGGGTGGGAGACCCAGTACTTC
NA,TRBJ1-1,NA,TRBV6-5,CASAGPGDTEAFF,TGTGCCAGCGCGGGGCCGGGGGACACTGAAGCTTTCTTT
NA,TRBJ1-6,TRBD1,TRBV2,CASAGTGPPMGSPLHF,TGTGCCAGCGCTGGGACAGGGCCGCCCATGGGTTCACCCCTCCACTTT
NA,TRBJ2-3,TRBD2,TRBV5-4,CASSLQRDYTDTQYF,TGTGCCAGCAGCTTGCAAAGGGACTACACAGATACGCAGTATTTT
NA,TRBJ2-6,NA,TRBV30,CAWSGGTSRLSGANVLTF,TGTGCCTGGAGTGGTGGTACTAGCCGGCTCTCTGGGGCCAACGTCCTGACTTTC
few,TRBJ2-7,NA,TRBV11-3,CASSTGFSYEQYF,TGTGCCAGCAGCACAGGTTTCTCCTACGAGCAGTACTTC
NA,TRBJ2-1,NA,TRBV19,CASSIRGGTYNEQFF,TGTGCCAGTAGTATAAGGGGCGGGACCTACAATGAGCAGTTCTTC
NA,TRBJ1-4,NA,TRBV6-1,CASSDGGTNEKLFF,TGTGCCAGCAGTGATGGGGGGACTAATGAAAAACTGTTTTTT
few,TRBJ2-7,TRBD2,TRBV27,CASSSSGNYEQYF,TGTGCCAGCAGTTCTAGCGGGAACTACGAGCAGTACTTC
NA,TRBJ1-1,NA,TRBV6-6,CASSYFDTNTEAFF,TGTGCCAGCAGTTACTTCGACACGAACACTGAAGCTTTCTTT
NA,TRBJ1-2,TRBD1,TRBV19,CAPEPGGKYGYTF,TGTGCCCCAGAACCAGGGGGCAAGTATGGCTACACCTTC
NA,TRBJ1-4,NA,TRBV19,CASTTTAKDEKLFF,TGTGCCAGTACCACTACCGCCAAAGATGAAAAACTGTTTTTT
NA,TRBJ1-1,NA,TRBV7-2,CASSLGGLNTEAFF,TGTGCCAGCAGCTTAGGAGGATTGAACACTGAAGCTTTCTTT
NA,TRBJ2-2,TRBD1,TRBV10-1,CASRDRDRGRVTGELFF,TGCGCCAGCAGAGACCGGGACAGGGGTAGGGTTACCGGGGAGCTGTTTTTT
NA,TRBJ1-5,TRBD1,TRBV27,CASSVGQAGNQPQHF,TGTGCCAGCAGCGTCGGACAGGCAGGCAATCAGCCCCAGCATTTT
NA,TRBJ2-7,TRBD2,TRBV27,CASGTSGTRAYEQYF,TGTGCCAGCGGTACGTCCGGGACTAGGGCCTACGAGCAGTACTTC
NA,TRBJ1-2,NA,TRBV10-3,CAIKSGDGYTF,TGTGCCATCAAGTCAGGGGATGGCTACACCTTC
NA,TRBJ1-4,NA,TRBV2,CASSEEVRSREKLFF,TGTGCCAGCAGTGAGGAGGTGAGGTCGAGGGAAAAACTGTTTTTT
NA,TRBJ2-7,NA,TRBV28,CASSDRGRYEQYF,TGTGCCAGCAGTGACCGGGGTAGATACGAGCAGTACTTC
NA,TRBJ1-5,NA,TRBV19,CASSIQEANQRPQHF,TGTGCCAGTAGTATTCAGGAGGCCAACCAACGACCCCAGCATTTT
NA,TRBJ1-6,NA,TRBV30,CAWTVGGSSYNSPLHF,TGTGCCTGGACCGTGGGGGGGAGTTCCTATAATTCACCCCTCCACTTT
NA,TRBJ1-1,TRBD1,TRBV4-1,CASSSRGQRNTEAFF,TGCGCCAGCTCCTCCCGGGGACAGAGGAACACTGAAGCTTTCTTT
NA,TRBJ2-5,NA,TRBV7-8,CASSAGTCETQYF,TGTGCCAGCAGCGCCGGGACATGCGAGACCCAGTACTTC
NA,TRBJ2-7,TRBD1,TRBV7-8,CASSLWTGTVGTEQYF,TGTGCCAGCAGCCTATGGACAGGGACAGTTGGTACCGAGCAGTACTTC
NA,TRBJ1-3,NA,TRBV2,CASDRGRSGNTIYF,TGTGCCAGCGATCGAGGGAGGTCTGGAAACACCATATATTTT
NA,TRBJ1-1,NA,TRBV25-1,CASSPRDRNTEAFF,TGTGCCAGCAGTCCGCGGGATAGGAACACTGAAGCTTTCTTT
NA,TRBJ2-1,NA,TRBV28,CASSFLGNEQFF,TGTGCCAGCAGTTTCCTCGGGAATGAGCAGTTCTTC
NA,TRBJ2-1,NA,TRBV12-1,CASSPFSPRQGRVHEQFF,TGTGCCAGCAGCCCCTTTTCCCCTAGACAGGGGAGAGTGCATGAGCAGTTCTTC